This T cell receptor beta chain was sequenced in a study of a mutant IDH1 vaccine in newly diagnosed glioma. On the study more broadly: Earlier therapy was either radiotherapy, temozolomide, or both, and most got both. Study-wide findings and caveats: Vaccination induced immune responses in over 85% of patients.

Details on this clone: Antigen: not known.

With V trimmed by 6 bases and J by 7 bases, 7 bases remained unmatched. The germline CDR1 and CDR2 sequences are LNHDA and SQIVND (reference sequence). This CDR3 spans 14 amino acids. This sample's time point: week 47, end of study. Mutant IDH1 20-mer peptide, at 300 ug, made up each vaccine dose, with topical imiquimod. New WHO grade 3 or 4 astrocytomas that were IDH1-mutant and ATRX-lost occurred in the donors. Method: immunoSEQ multiplex PCR; TCRdb's copy keeps in-frame clones and lacks some. The sample holds some 62,000 clones, 80% to 85% seen once. The source of this sequence is a man aged 25 to 45 with glioma. V gene TRBV19 combines with J gene TRBJ2-2; 8 bases line up with TRBD1. This specimen was PBMCs, taken from a glioma patient whose treatment included an IDH1 peptide vaccine. CDR3 loop: CASRGQGAVGELFF. In nucleotides, the CDR3 is TGTGCCAGTAGGGGGCAGGGGGCGGTCGGGGAGCTGTTTTTT.